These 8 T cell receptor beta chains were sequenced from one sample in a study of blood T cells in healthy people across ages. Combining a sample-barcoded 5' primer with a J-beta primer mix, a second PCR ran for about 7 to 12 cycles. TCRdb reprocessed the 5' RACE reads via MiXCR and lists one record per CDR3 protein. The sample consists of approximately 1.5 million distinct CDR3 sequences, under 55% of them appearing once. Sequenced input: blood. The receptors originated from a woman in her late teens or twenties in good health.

The CDR3 is CASGLGSGNEQFF. The DNA of the CDR3 is TGTGCTAGTGGTTTGGGCTCGGGAAATGAGCAGTTCTTC. The V call is TRBV12-5, the J call TRBJ2-1; D might be TRBD2 (5 bases). This CDR3 is built from 13 residues. Looked up from germline, CDR1 is LGHNT and CDR2 is FRNRAP. V was pared by 1 base and J by 7 bases, with 8 bases between.

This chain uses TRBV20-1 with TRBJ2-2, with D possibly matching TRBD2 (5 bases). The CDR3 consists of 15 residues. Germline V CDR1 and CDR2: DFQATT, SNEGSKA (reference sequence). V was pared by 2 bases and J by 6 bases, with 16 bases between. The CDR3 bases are TGCAGTGCTAGAATCCCAAAAGGGAGTTCCGGGGAGCTGTTTTTT. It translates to CSARIPKGSSGELFF.

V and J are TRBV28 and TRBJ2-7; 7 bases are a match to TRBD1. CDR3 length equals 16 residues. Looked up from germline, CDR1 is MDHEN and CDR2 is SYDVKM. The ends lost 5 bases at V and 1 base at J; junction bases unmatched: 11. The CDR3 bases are TGTGCCAGCAGTCCATTTGGGACAGATGAATCCTACGAGCAGTACTTC. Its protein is CASSPFGTDESYEQYF.

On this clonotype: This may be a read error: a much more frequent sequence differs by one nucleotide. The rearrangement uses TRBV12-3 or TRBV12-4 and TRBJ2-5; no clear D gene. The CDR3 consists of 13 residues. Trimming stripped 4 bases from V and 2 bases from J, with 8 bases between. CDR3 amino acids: CASSCAGQETQYF. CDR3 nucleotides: TGTGCCAGCAGTTGCGCCGGACAAGAGACCCAGTACTTC.

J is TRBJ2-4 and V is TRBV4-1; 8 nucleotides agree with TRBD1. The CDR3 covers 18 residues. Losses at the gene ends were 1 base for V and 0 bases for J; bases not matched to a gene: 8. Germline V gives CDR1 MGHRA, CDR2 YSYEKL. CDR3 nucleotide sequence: TGCGCCAGCAGCCAAGTAGGACGACAGGGGTTAGCCAAAAACATTCAGTACTTC. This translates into CASSQVGRQGLAKNIQYF.

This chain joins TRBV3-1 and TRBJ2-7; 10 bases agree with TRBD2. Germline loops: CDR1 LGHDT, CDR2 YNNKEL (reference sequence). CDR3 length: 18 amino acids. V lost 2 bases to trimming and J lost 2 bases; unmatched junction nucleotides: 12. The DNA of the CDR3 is TGTGCCAGCAGCCAAACCAGGAAACTAGCGGGGCGAACCTACGAGCAGTACTTC. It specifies CASSQTRKLAGRTYEQYF.

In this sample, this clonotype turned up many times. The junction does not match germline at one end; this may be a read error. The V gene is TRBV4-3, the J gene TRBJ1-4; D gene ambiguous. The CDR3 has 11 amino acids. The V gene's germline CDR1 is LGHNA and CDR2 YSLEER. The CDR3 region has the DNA TGTGCCAGCAGCCGAGGTGAAAAACTGTTTTTT. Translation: CASSRGEKLFF.

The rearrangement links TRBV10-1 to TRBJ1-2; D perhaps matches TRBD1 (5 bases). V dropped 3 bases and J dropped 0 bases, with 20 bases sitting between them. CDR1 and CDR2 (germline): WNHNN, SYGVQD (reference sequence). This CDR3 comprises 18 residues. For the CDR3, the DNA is TGCGCCAGCAGTGACCCAACAGGTTTCAGCACTACTAACTATGGCTACACCTTC. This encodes CASSDPTGFSTTNYGYTF.